One sample yielded the 25 T cell receptor beta chains listed below, sequenced in a study of cytomegalovirus exposure and HLA in healthy donors. The PCR contained 60 Vbeta and 13 Jbeta primers. Libraries were prepared by immunoSEQ multiplex PCR; TCRdb keeps only in-frame clonotypes and omits some of them. Its table records roughly 90,000 clones. The sequenced sample consisted of PBMCs. The receptors originated from a man over 45 in good health and CMV-seropositive.

This rearrangement joins TRBV6-5 to TRBJ2-5; possible D gene TRBD2, 5 bases. Germline CDR1 is MNHEY and CDR2 is SVGAGI. This CDR3 is built from 15 residues. Trimming shortened V by 2 bases and J by 1 base, and 11 bases separated the two germline ends. The CDR3 loop is CASSYAGGTQETQYF. The CDR3 DNA is TGTGCCAGCAGTTACGCGGGCGGAACCCAAGAGACCCAGTACTTC.

The rearrangement uses TRBV5-4 and TRBJ1-2; tentatively, D is TRBD1 (6 bases). The V end was cut by 0 bases, the J end by 12 bases, with 21 bases between. Per the germline V gene, CDR1 is SGHNT and CDR2 is YYREEE (reference sequence). This CDR3 contains 15 residues. CDR3 protein: CASSLGFGLQGVNTF. CDR3 nucleotides: TGTGCCAGCAGCTTGGGCTTTGGATTACAGGGAGTAAACACCTTC.

V gene TRBV19 combines with J gene TRBJ2-5; 15 nucleotides align to TRBD2. The trim removed 5 bases at V and 5 bases at J, leaving 9 bases unmatched. Germline V gives CDR1 LNHDA, CDR2 SQIVND (reference sequence). This CDR3 spans 17 amino acids. CDR3 region: CASSPRTSGRAEETQYF. For the CDR3, the DNA is TGTGCCAGTAGTCCCCGGACTAGCGGGAGGGCCGAGGAGACCCAGTACTTC.

The chain employs TRBV7-2 and TRBJ1-5; the match to TRBD1 covers 7 bases. V shed 2 bases and J 5 bases; nucleotides not matched to a gene: 6. Germline lookup yields CDR1 SGHTA and CDR2 FQGNSA. The CDR3 sequence is 15 residues long. CDR3 loop: CASSLTRDSHQPQHF. The CDR3, as DNA: TGTGCCAGCAGCTTAACCCGGGACAGCCATCAGCCCCAGCATTTT.

V usage is TRBV7-9 and J usage is TRBJ2-2; 10 bases fit TRBD2. This CDR3 spans 15 amino acids. The ends lost 3 bases at V and 6 bases at J; junction bases unmatched: 4. CDR1 and CDR2 (germline): SEHNR, FQNEAQ (reference sequence). The CDR3 DNA follows: TGTGCCAGCAGCTTTTCTAGCGGGAGTTCCGGGGAGCTGTTTTTT. The encoded protein is CASSFSSGSSGELFF. The full variable domain, with the rest looked up from reference TRBV7-9 and TRBJ2-2, is DTGVSQNPRHKITKRGQNVTFRCDPISEHNRLYWYRQTLGQGPEFLTYFQNEAQLEKSRLLSDRFSAERPKGSFSTLEIQRTEQGDSAMYLCASSFSSGSSGELFFGEGSRLTVL.

The chain combines TRBV19 with TRBJ1-3; 10 bases are a match to TRBD1. Germline lookup yields CDR1 LNHDA and CDR2 SQIVND (reference sequence). V was pared by 6 bases and J by 2 bases, with 4 bases of the junction left unmatched. The CDR3 loop spans 15 amino acids. Here the CDR3 reads CASSRGTGAGNTIYF. The DNA of the CDR3 is TGTGCCAGTAGCCGTGGGACAGGGGCTGGAAACACCATATATTTT.

The V and J genes are TRBV4-2 and TRBJ2-7, with 8 positions matching TRBD1. The V segment lost 5 bases and the J segment 6 bases; nucleotides outside the gene matches: 9. Germline V gives CDR1 LGHNA, CDR2 YNFKEQ. The CDR3 loop spans 14 amino acids. CDR3 loop: CASSEARGTGEQYF. The CDR3 DNA reads as TGTGCCAGCAGCGAAGCGCGCGGGACAGGCGAGCAGTACTTC.

Here the CDR3 reads CASSVRSGGSGTGELFF. The CDR3 region has the DNA TGTGCCAGCAGCGTGAGGTCAGGGGGCTCGGGCACCGGGGAGCTGTTTTTT. The V and J genes are TRBV9 and TRBJ2-2; 8 nucleotides align to TRBD1. Germline CDR1 is SGDLS and CDR2 is YYNGEE. V shed 2 bases and J 4 bases; nucleotides not matched to a gene: 10. The CDR3 length is 17 residues.

V is TRBV6-5 and J is TRBJ2-7; 7 bases are a match to TRBD1. This CDR3 is built from 13 residues. The J segment lost 6 bases and the V segment lost 5 bases, leaving 7 bases of the junction unmatched. The germline V gene has CDR1 MNHEY and CDR2 SVGAGI. The CDR3 nucleotides read TGTGCCAGCAGTGACAACAGGGGAACCGAGCAGTACTTC. Protein: CASSDNRGTEQYF.

The chain links TRBV5-6 to TRBJ1-1; D might be TRBD1 (5 bases). The CDR3 is 14 amino acids. Between the trimmed V and J ends, which lost 1 base and 4 bases, there was a span of 11 bases. Germline V gives CDR1 SGHDT, CDR2 YYEEEE. The CDR3 coding sequence is TGTGCCAGCAGCTTGAGGTCGGGGGGCACTGAAGCTTTCTTT. It yields the protein CASSLRSGGTEAFF.

The chain employs TRBV9 and TRBJ1-3; no clear D. In germline, CDR1 is SGDLS, CDR2 YYNGEE. This CDR3 has 12 residues. V lost 3 bases to trimming and J lost 1 base, with 2 bases between them. In nucleotides, the CDR3 is TGTGCCAGCAGCGCTTCTGGAAACACCATATATTTT. It translates to CASSASGNTIYF.

The chain is built from TRBV4-1 and TRBJ1-1; 7 nucleotides match TRBD1. Trimming removed 0 bases from V and 2 bases from J; junction bases left unmatched: 6. The germline V gene encodes CDR1 MGHRA and CDR2 YSYEKL. This CDR3 comprises 16 residues. The CDR3 sequence: CASSQEATGTNTEAFF. The CDR3 DNA sequence: TGCGCCAGCAGCCAAGAAGCGACAGGGACAAACACTGAAGCTTTCTTT.

This sequence joins TRBV27 and TRBJ2-7; possible D gene TRBD2, 5 bases. The V gene lost 10 bases and the J gene lost 5 bases, with 18 bases spanning the gap. The germline CDR1 and CDR2 sequences are MNHEY and SMNVEV (reference sequence). This CDR3 has 13 amino acids. The CDR3 nucleotides read TGTGCCACGCGATACGCCAACGGGGACGAGCAGTACTTC. Its translation is CATRYANGDEQYF.

Remarks on this clone: In the same sample, other DNA sequences code for this CDR3. The chain joins TRBV7-2 to TRBJ1-2; TRBD1 matches 7 bases. This CDR3 has 12 amino acids. CDR1 is SGHTA, CDR2 FQGNSA, per germline. Germline trimming cut 4 bases from V and 8 bases from J; bases unmatched to any gene: 4. This CDR3 is CASSSDREGYTF. CDR3 coding DNA: TGTGCCAGCAGCTCAGACAGGGAGGGCTACACCTTC.

The chain couples TRBV6-5 to TRBJ1-1; no firm D call. CDR1 is MNHEY and CDR2 is SVGAGI in the germline V gene. Trimming stripped 7 bases from V and 6 bases from J, with 9 bases between. The CDR3 is 11 amino acids. In nucleotides, the CDR3 is TGTGCCAGCAAGAGTAGAGCTGAAGCTTTCTTT. It is translated as CASKSRAEAFF.

The rearrangement links TRBV7-2 to TRBJ2-5; D may be TRBD2 (6 bases). The DNA end favors TRBJ2-7, so the J call may be wrong. Germline-derived CDR1 and CDR2 are SGHTA and FQGNSA. The CDR3 is made up of 17 amino acids. The CDR3 DNA reads as TGTGCCAGCAGCTTCTTAATTGGGGGAGGACGATCCTACGAGCAGTACTTC. Translating gives CASSFLIGGGRSYEQYF.

This rearrangement joins TRBV7-9 to TRBJ1-2, with TRBD1 identical over 11 bases. This CDR3 comprises 18 residues. Germline values: CDR1 SEHNR, CDR2 FQNEAQ (reference sequence). The J segment lost 4 bases and the V segment lost 3 bases, leaving 13 bases of the junction unmatched. The CDR3 sequence is CASSFGAAGTGGTYGYTF. CDR3 coding DNA: TGTGCCAGCAGCTTTGGGGCAGCTGGGACAGGGGGTACCTATGGCTACACCTTC. Full variable domain (rest looked up from reference TRBV7-9 and TRBJ1-2): DTGVSQNPRHKITKRGQNVTFRCDPISEHNRLYWYRQTLGQGPEFLTYFQNEAQLEKSRLLSDRFSAERPKGSFSTLEIQRTEQGDSAMYLCASSFGAAGTGGTYGYTFGSGTRLTVV.

CDR3 sequence reads: CASSPLESVEEQYF. As DNA, the CDR3 is TGTGCCAGCAGCCCCCTGGAGAGTGTCGAGGAGCAGTACTTC. The chain has TRBV11-3 and TRBJ2-7, with no clear D. Germline assignment: CDR1 SGHNT and CDR2 YENEEA. V shed 5 bases and J shed 7 bases, with 18 bases lying between them. CDR3 length equals 14 residues.

The gene calls are TRBV14 and TRBJ2-5, with TRBD1 identical over 9 bases. V lost 4 bases to trimming and J lost 3 bases; unmatched junction nucleotides: 15. The CDR3 covers 18 residues. The germline gives CDR1 SGHDN, CDR2 FVKESK. The CDR3 loop reads CASSRTDMGQGEEETQYF. CDR3 bases: TGTGCCAGCAGCCGAACTGATATGGGACAGGGAGAGGAAGAGACCCAGTACTTC.

The chain links TRBV30 to TRBJ2-1, with TRBD2 matching 9 bases. This CDR3 comprises 16 residues. V lost 1 base to trimming and J lost 7 bases; unmatched junction nucleotides: 11. Germline V gives CDR1 GTSNPN, CDR2 SVGIG (reference sequence). The CDR3 bases are TGTGCCTGGAGTGCCGTCGGTAGCGGGAGTAAAAATGAGCAGTTCTTC. It encodes CAWSAVGSGSKNEQFF. The variable domain in full, with the rest retrieved from reference TRBV30 and TRBJ2-1, is SQTIHQWPATLVQPVGSPLSLECTVEGTSNPNLYWYRQAAGRGLQLLFYSVGIGQISSEVPQNLSASRPQDRQFILSSKKLLLSDSGFYLCAWSAVGSGSKNEQFFGPGTRLTVL.

The rearrangement links TRBV30 to TRBJ2-5, with D maybe TRBD2 (6 bases). CDR3 length: 13 residues. The germline CDR1 and CDR2 sequences are GTSNPN and SVGIG (reference sequence). Trimming took off 0 bases at V and 9 bases at J, with 14 bases between the two ends. Here the CDR3 reads CAWSVRVGSPQYF. For the CDR3, the DNA is TGTGCCTGGAGTGTTAGGGTCGGGAGCCCCCAGTACTTC.

This chain connects TRBV5-6 to TRBJ2-1, with 10 bases matching TRBD2. From germline, CDR1 is SGHDT and CDR2 YYEEEE. This CDR3 is 17 amino acids long. V shed 1 base, J shed 0 bases, and the junction held 4 bases outside the gene matches. DNA for the CDR3: TGTGCCAGCAGCTTGCTGGCTAGCGGGAGCTCCTACAATGAGCAGTTCTTC. The encoded protein is CASSLLASGSSYNEQFF.

The rearrangement joins TRBV4-2 to TRBJ1-1; D perhaps matches TRBD1 (5 bases). V lost 0 bases to trimming and J lost 3 bases, with 20 bases between them. In germline, CDR1 is LGHNA, CDR2 YNFKEQ. There are 18 residues in the CDR3. CDR3 nucleotides: TGTGCCAGCAGCCAAGAGCATTGGGGGGGAGGGGAGGACACTGAAGCTTTCTTT. Translation: CASSQEHWGGGEDTEAFF.

This sequence joins TRBV15 and TRBJ2-7; 8 bases are shared with TRBD1. Germline values: CDR1 LNHNV, CDR2 YYDKDF (reference sequence). CDR3 length: 14 residues. Trimming removed 4 bases from V and 4 bases from J; junction bases left unmatched: 6. The CDR3 DNA follows: TGTGCCACCAGCACCGACAGGGGCGGATACGAGCAGTACGTC. Amino acid sequence: CATSTDRGGYEQYV.

The chain combines TRBV18 with TRBJ2-3; TRBD2 aligns across 8 bases. V shed 6 bases, J shed 1 base, and the junction held 9 bases outside the gene matches. The CDR3 totals 16 residues. CDR1 KGHSH and CDR2 LQKENI come from the germline V gene. The CDR3 DNA follows: TGTGCCAGCTCCCCCGTGGCGGGAGGTGGCACAGATACGCAGTATTTT. Encoded protein: CASSPVAGGGTDTQYF.